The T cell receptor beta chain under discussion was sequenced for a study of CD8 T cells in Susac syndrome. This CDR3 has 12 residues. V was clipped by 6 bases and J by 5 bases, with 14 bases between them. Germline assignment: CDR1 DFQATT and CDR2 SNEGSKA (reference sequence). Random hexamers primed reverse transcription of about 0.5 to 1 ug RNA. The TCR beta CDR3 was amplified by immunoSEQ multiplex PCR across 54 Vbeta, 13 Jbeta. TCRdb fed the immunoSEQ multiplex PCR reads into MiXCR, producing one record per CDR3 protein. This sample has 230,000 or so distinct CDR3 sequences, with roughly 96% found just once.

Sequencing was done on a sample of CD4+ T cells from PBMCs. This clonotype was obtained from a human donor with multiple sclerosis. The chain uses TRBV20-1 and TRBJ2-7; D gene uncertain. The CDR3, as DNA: TGCAGTGCCACGTCGGGTCCGCACGAGCAGTACTTC. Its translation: CSATSGPHEQYF.